The rows below give T cell receptor beta chains drawn from one sample of a study of cytomegalovirus exposure and HLA in healthy donors. Assay: immunoSEQ multiplex PCR; the TCRdb copy retains only in-frame clones and omits some. The data show approximately 170,000 clones, roughly 80% seen once. The sequenced sample consisted of PBMCs. Receptors were obtained from a woman younger than 30 in good health and CMV-seronegative. The CDR3 runs from the conserved cysteine through the conserved F or W. Fields, in order: J gene, clone size, D gene, CDR3 length, V gene, CDR3 protein, CDR3 DNA. D genes are given only for firm matches. Size tells how often a clone was seen (once, few, many) or the class of an expanded clone, and some rows leave it out.

J: TRBJ2-5
size: -
D: TRBD2
length: 14
V: TRBV5-6
CDR3: CASHRTSGKKTQYF
DNA: TGTGCCAGCCACCGGACTAGCGGGAAAAAGACCCAGTACTTC

J: TRBJ1-5
size: -
D: -
length: 15
V: TRBV19
CDR3: CASCIRGDSNQPQHF
DNA: TGTGCCAGTTGCATCAGGGGCGATAGCAATCAGCCCCAGCATTTT

J: TRBJ1-2
size: -
D: -
length: 15
V: TRBV4-1
CDR3: CASSQETGSTYGYTF
DNA: TGCGCCAGCAGCCAAGAAACAGGGAGTACCTATGGCTACACCTTC

J: TRBJ2-3
size: -
D: -
length: 15
V: TRBV11-3
CDR3: CASSHLGQNTDTQYF
DNA: TGTGCCAGCAGCCACCTTGGACAGAACACAGATACGCAGTATTTT

J: TRBJ2-5
size: few
D: -
length: 13
V: TRBV6-6
CDR3: CASSLGREETQYF
DNA: TGTGCCAGCAGTTTAGGCAGGGAAGAGACCCAGTACTTC

J: TRBJ2-1
size: -
D: -
length: 13
V: TRBV5-1
CDR3: CASSRSLGPEQFF
DNA: TGCGCCAGCAGCCGTTCACTGGGCCCTGAGCAGTTCTTC

J: TRBJ2-7
size: once
D: TRBD2
length: 15
V: TRBV28
CDR3: CASSPPGRVPYEQYF
DNA: TGTGCCAGCAGTCCCCCGGGGAGGGTACCCTACGAGCAGTACTTC

J: TRBJ1-6
size: -
D: TRBD1
length: 14
V: TRBV6-4
CDR3: CASRDGTENSPLHF
DNA: TGTGCCAGCAGAGACGGGACAGAGAATTCACCCCTCCACTTT

J: TRBJ2-1
size: -
D: TRBD2
length: 16
V: TRBV27
CDR3: CASSLTTSGRASEQFF
DNA: TGTGCCAGCAGTTTAACTACTAGCGGGAGGGCCAGTGAGCAGTTCTTC

J: TRBJ2-1
size: -
D: TRBD1
length: 16
V: TRBV18
CDR3: CASSPGTVSSYNEQFF
DNA: TGTGCCAGCTCACCAGGGACAGTCAGCTCCTACAATGAGCAGTTCTTC

J: TRBJ2-7
size: -
D: -
length: 15
V: TRBV18
CDR3: CASSRVIGSGYEQYF
DNA: TGTGCCAGCTCCCGCGTTATTGGGAGTGGCTACGAGCAGTACTTC

J: TRBJ2-2
size: -
D: TRBD1
length: 15
V: TRBV2
CDR3: CASSAKTGPTGELFF
DNA: TGTGCCAGCAGTGCAAAGACAGGGCCCACCGGGGAGCTGTTTTTT

J: TRBJ2-5
size: -
D: TRBD2
length: 15
V: TRBV10-3
CDR3: CAISESGRTQETQYF
DNA: TGTGCCATCAGTGAAAGCGGGAGGACACAAGAGACCCAGTACTTC

J: TRBJ2-7
size: -
D: TRBD1
length: 13
V: TRBV7-2
CDR3: CASSQDRPYEQYF
DNA: TGTGCCAGCAGCCAGGACAGGCCCTACGAGCAGTACTTC

J: TRBJ2-3
size: -
D: -
length: 15
V: TRBV7-8
CDR3: CASSSGGPRTDTQYF
DNA: TGTGCCAGCAGCTCCGGAGGGCCCCGCACAGATACGCAGTATTTT

J: TRBJ2-7
size: -
D: TRBD1
length: 15
V: TRBV18
CDR3: CASSPGQESSYEQYF
DNA: TGTGCCAGCTCACCCGGACAGGAGAGCTCCTACGAGCAGTACTTC

J: TRBJ2-1
size: -
D: -
length: 13
V: TRBV10-3
CDR3: CAISPLGPNEQFF
DNA: TGTGCCATCAGTCCACTAGGTCCTAATGAGCAGTTCTTC

J: TRBJ2-6
size: -
D: TRBD1
length: 14
V: TRBV5-1
CDR3: CASSQGVGANVLTF
DNA: TGCGCCAGCAGCCAGGGGGTTGGGGCCAACGTCCTGACTTTC

J: TRBJ2-5
size: -
D: -
length: 14
V: TRBV9
CDR3: CASSVGQIQETQYF
DNA: TGTGCCAGCAGCGTAGGGCAGATCCAAGAGACCCAGTACTTC

J: TRBJ1-5
size: -
D: TRBD1
length: 13
V: TRBV27
CDR3: CASSRDRGQPQHF
DNA: TGTGCCAGCAGCCGCGACAGGGGTCAGCCCCAGCATTTT

J: TRBJ2-7
size: -
D: TRBD2
length: 13
V: TRBV5-4
CDR3: CASGREPAYEQYF
DNA: TGTGCCAGCGGGCGGGAGCCGGCCTACGAGCAGTACTTC

J: TRBJ2-5
size: -
D: TRBD1
length: 14
V: TRBV19
CDR3: CASSLGQGLETQYF
DNA: TGTGCCAGTAGCCTGGGACAGGGACTAGAGACCCAGTACTTC

J: TRBJ2-2
size: once
D: -
length: 16
V: TRBV9
CDR3: CASSVGKGRGAGELFF
DNA: TGTGCCAGCAGCGTAGGCAAAGGGCGGGGCGCCGGGGAGCTGTTTTTT

J: TRBJ2-2
size: -
D: TRBD2
length: 15
V: TRBV28
CDR3: CASRGFAGATGELFF
DNA: TGTGCCAGCAGGGGGTTCGCGGGAGCCACCGGGGAGCTGTTTTTT

J: TRBJ1-3
size: -
D: -
length: 17
V: TRBV7-9
CDR3: CASRAGAGAYSGNTIYF
DNA: TGTGCCAGCAGGGCGGGGGCAGGGGCCTACTCTGGAAACACCATATATTTT

J: TRBJ1-5
size: -
D: -
length: 12
V: TRBV15
CDR3: CATSRDLQPQHF
DNA: TGTGCCACCAGCAGAGATCTGCAGCCCCAGCATTTT

J: TRBJ2-7
size: -
D: -
length: 17
V: TRBV28
CDR3: CASSQKLVHPQTYEQYF
DNA: TGTGCCAGCTCTCAAAAGCTAGTTCACCCTCAGACCTACGAGCAGTACTTC

J: TRBJ2-7
size: -
D: TRBD1
length: 14
V: TRBV19
CDR3: CASSIRAGGYEQYF
DNA: TGTGCCAGTAGTATTCGGGCAGGGGGCTACGAGCAGTACTTC

J: TRBJ2-1
size: -
D: TRBD2
length: 18
V: TRBV6-1
CDR3: CASSEALVSGIIDNEQFF
DNA: TGTGCCAGCAGTGAAGCGCTGGTTAGCGGGATAATCGACAATGAGCAGTTCTTC

J: TRBJ2-3
size: few
D: TRBD2
length: 18
V: TRBV28
CDR3: CASSSPTSGGLVTDTQYF
DNA: TGTGCCAGCAGTTCTCCGACTAGCGGGGGTCTTGTCACAGATACGCAGTATTTT

J: TRBJ2-5
size: few
D: TRBD2
length: 13
V: TRBV6-6
CDR3: CASSPRGGETQYF
DNA: TGTGCCAGCAGCCCACGGGGGGGGGAGACCCAGTACTTC

J: TRBJ1-1
size: -
D: TRBD1
length: 14
V: TRBV28
CDR3: CASRPDRMNTEAFF
DNA: TGTGCCAGCAGACCGGACAGGATGAACACTGAAGCTTTCTTT

J: TRBJ2-7
size: -
D: TRBD2
length: 14
V: TRBV27
CDR3: CASSLAGGTYEQYF
DNA: TGTGCCAGCAGTCTAGCGGGAGGGACCTACGAGCAGTACTTC

J: TRBJ1-2
size: -
D: -
length: 17
V: TRBV19
CDR3: CASSAGSLKSISYGYTF
DNA: TGTGCCAGTAGTGCCGGGAGCCTCAAATCGATTTCATATGGCTACACCTTC

J: TRBJ2-2
size: -
D: -
length: 14
V: TRBV6-5
CDR3: CASSTTTKAGELFF
DNA: TGTGCCAGCAGTACCACGACTAAGGCCGGGGAGCTGTTTTTT

J: TRBJ2-1
size: once
D: -
length: 13
V: TRBV19
CDR3: CASYGVRDNEQFF
DNA: TGTGCCAGTTACGGGGTTCGGGACAATGAGCAGTTCTTC

J: TRBJ2-1
size: -
D: -
length: 16
V: TRBV28
CDR3: CASSLSLEDSYNEQFF
DNA: TGTGCCAGCAGTTTATCACTAGAAGACTCCTACAATGAGCAGTTCTTC

J: TRBJ2-3
size: -
D: -
length: 17
V: TRBV5-5
CDR3: CASRYKRGGVGTDTQYF
DNA: TGTGCCAGCAGATATAAGCGCGGAGGGGTAGGCACAGATACGCAGTATTTT